The present T cell receptor beta chain was sequenced within a study of T-cell reconstitution after alpha-beta-depleted transplantation in children. Unique molecular identifiers were built into the TCRbeta library. TCRdb used MiXCR to reprocess the PCR reads, holding one entry per CDR3 protein. The sample has 17,000 or so distinct CDR3 sequences, around 12% seen once. This clonotype was counted a few times. Germline V lookup: CDR1 LGHNA, CDR2 YNFKEQ. The V end was cut by 2 bases, the J end by 4 bases, with 17 bases between. The CDR3 is made up of 17 amino acids. The sequence derives from a boy in the first two years of life who had a stem cell transplant for Wiskott-Aldrich syndrome, so the T cells may come from the graft donor. The sample in question was PBMCs, mostly from graft donor cells, obtained 180 days after TCRalphabeta/CD19-depleted stem cell transplant. The rearrangement joins TRBV4-2 to TRBJ2-2, with D hard to call. The CDR3 is CASSQSPSRDVTGELFF. CDR3 coding DNA: TGTGCCAGCAGCCAATCCCCCTCGAGAGACGTCACCGGGGAGCTGTTTTTT.